Described below is a single T cell receptor (beta chain) sequence and its context. CDR1 and CDR2 (germline): SGHDT, YYEEEE. Trimming shortened V by 4 bases and J by 3 bases, and 8 bases separated the two germline ends. The CDR3 spans 13 residues. The record originates from a study of control samples from healthy donors and cancer patients. The method was immunoSEQ multiplex PCR; TCRdb's version includes in-frame clones alone and lacks a portion of them. The repertoire consists of over 100,000 clones, with 92% occurring once and the leading ten covering less than 2.5%. Sequencing was carried out using blood. The rearrangement links TRBV5-6 to TRBJ2-1, with D maybe TRBD2 (5 bases). The clonotype comes from a woman aged 50 to 60 in good health. DNA for the CDR3: TGTGCCAGCAGCCACGGGAACTACAATGAGCAGTTCTTC. As protein: CASSHGNYNEQFF.